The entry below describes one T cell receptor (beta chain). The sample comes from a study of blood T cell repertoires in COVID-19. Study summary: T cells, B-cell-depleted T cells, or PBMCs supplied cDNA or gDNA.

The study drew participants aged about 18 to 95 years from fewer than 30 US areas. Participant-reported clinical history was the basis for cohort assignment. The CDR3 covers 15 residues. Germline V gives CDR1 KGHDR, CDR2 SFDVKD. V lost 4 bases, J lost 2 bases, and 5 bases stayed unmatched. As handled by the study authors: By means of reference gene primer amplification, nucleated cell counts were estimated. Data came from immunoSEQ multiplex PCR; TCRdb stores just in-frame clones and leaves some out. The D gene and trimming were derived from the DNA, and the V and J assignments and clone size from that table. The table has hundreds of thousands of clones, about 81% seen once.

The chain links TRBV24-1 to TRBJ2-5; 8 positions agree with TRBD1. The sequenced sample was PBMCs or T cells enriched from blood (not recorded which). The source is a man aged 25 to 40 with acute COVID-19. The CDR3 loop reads CATSDRTGFQETQYF. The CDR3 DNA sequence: TGTGCCACCAGTGACCGGACAGGGTTTCAAGAGACCCAGTACTTC.